Each of the 8 T cell receptor beta chains below was sequenced from the same sample in a study of blood T cell repertoires in COVID-19. The method was immunoSEQ multiplex PCR; TCRdb's version includes in-frame clones alone and lacks a portion of them. Of a few hundred thousand clones listed, roughly 87% are singletons. Sequencing used peripheral blood. These receptor sequences come from a woman aged 60-75 years with COVID-19, enrolled during active disease.

The rearrangement links TRBV5-1 to TRBJ1-1, with D tentatively TRBD1 (6 bases). Per germline, CDR1 SGHRS and CDR2 YFSETQ. This CDR3 region has 13 residues. The V end was cut by 2 bases, the J end by 7 bases, with 12 bases between. The CDR3 sequence is CASSFRGSGEAFF. The CDR3 DNA is TGCGCCAGCAGCTTCAGGGGTTCGGGTGAAGCTTTCTTT.

This clone was recorded only once. In DNA form, the CDR3 reads TGCGCCAGCAGACACGACAGGGTAAATGAAAAACTGTTTTTT. Translated: CASRHDRVNEKLFF. J is TRBJ1-4 and V is TRBV4-1; the match to TRBD1 covers 7 bases. V dropped 6 bases and J dropped 5; count of bases not matched to a gene: 6. The germline V gene encodes CDR1 MGHRA and CDR2 YSYEKL. CDR3 size: 14 residues.

This chain joins TRBV28 and TRBJ1-2; D might be TRBD1 (5 bases). Trimming took 5 bases from V and 6 from J, leaving 22 bases between them. Germline assignment: CDR1 MDHEN and CDR2 SYDVKM. The CDR3 is 16 amino acids. The CDR3 reads CASSLRQGRSGNGYTF. CDR3 nucleotides: TGTGCCAGCAGTCTCCGGCAGGGCAGGAGTGGAAATGGCTACACCTTC.

This rearrangement joins TRBV19 to TRBJ1-1; unclear D gene. The CDR3 is 13 amino acids. Trimming left V 5 bases short and J 6 bases short, with 13 bases between. The germline V gene has CDR1 LNHDA and CDR2 SQIVND (reference sequence). The CDR3 DNA follows: TGTGCCAGTAGTCAGGCGGGGAGCTCTGAAGCTTTCTTT. This encodes CASSQAGSSEAFF.

The CDR3 sequence: CASSHPGQTYGYTF. As DNA, the CDR3 is TGTGCCAGCAGCCACCCGGGACAGACCTATGGCTACACCTTC. The chain combines TRBV3-1 (or the pseudogene TRBV3-2) with TRBJ1-2, with 7 bases matching TRBD1. This CDR3 spans 14 amino acids. Germline V CDR1 and CDR2: LGHDT, YNNKEL (reference sequence). Trimming at V came to 3 bases and at J to 4 bases, leaving 5 bases not matched to a gene.

CDR3 sequence: CASSQDLVRQTSPLHF. In DNA, the CDR3 is TGTGCCAGCAGCCAAGATCTTGTTCGACAAACTTCACCCCTCCACTTT. The V gene is TRBV3-1 (or the pseudogene TRBV3-2), the J gene TRBJ1-6; no clear D gene. Germline CDR1 LGHDT, CDR2 YNNKEL (reference sequence). V lost 0 bases and J lost 9, with 15 bases in between. This CDR3 has 16 amino acids.

The chain carries TRBV5-5 and TRBJ1-4; D is possibly TRBD1 (6 bases). The CDR3 covers 15 residues. Germline-derived CDR1 and CDR2 are SGHKS and YYEKEE (reference sequence). Trimming took off 4 bases at V and 7 bases at J, with 17 bases between the two ends. CDR3 bases: TGTGCCAGCAGCCTGAATACAGGGAATCCTGAAAAACTGTTTTTT. It translates to CASSLNTGNPEKLFF.

This clone was seen a single time. This chain connects TRBV2 to TRBJ1-4; D gene unclear. Trimming removed 6 bases at V and 0 bases at J, with 5 bases between. Germline-derived CDR1 and CDR2 are SNHLY and FYNNEI. The CDR3 sequence is 13 residues long. CDR3 coding DNA: TGTGCCAGCAGCGGTGCAACTAATGAAAAACTGTTTTTT. This translates into CASSGATNEKLFF.